Listed below are T cell receptor beta chains from one sample, sequenced in a study of cytomegalovirus exposure and HLA in healthy donors. Only in-frame clones appear in the TCRdb table, and some are missing; sequencing was by immunoSEQ multiplex PCR. The table shows roughly 70,000 clones, with around 97% occurring only once. The sequenced material came from PBMCs. These receptors came from a young man in good health and CMV-seronegative. The CDR3 runs from the conserved cysteine through the conserved F or W. D genes are given only for firm matches. Rows give clone size only sometimes, using once, few, many, or a class for an expanded clone.

once	TRBJ2-5	TRBV4-1	17	TRBD1	CASSQVTGVRSGETQYF	TGCGCCAGCAGCCAGGTCACAGGGGTTAGGTCCGGGGAGACCCAGTACTTC
.	TRBJ1-1	TRBV6-5	13	.	CASSYSRDSKAFF	TGTGCCAGCAGTTACTCGAGAGACAGCAAAGCTTTCTTT
.	TRBJ2-1	TRBV9	15	.	CASSSLALPNNEQFF	TGTGCCAGCAGCTCCCTAGCGTTACCCAACAATGAGCAGTTCTTC
.	TRBJ1-1	TRBV6-5	13	.	CASSLEWSTEAFF	TGTGCCAGCAGCCTAGAATGGAGCACTGAAGCTTTCTTT
.	TRBJ2-7	TRBV6-1	12	.	CASSEQGYEQYF	TGTGCCAGCAGTGAACAGGGCTACGAGCAGTACTTC
.	TRBJ2-7	TRBV7-9	11	.	CASSAEYEQYF	TGTGCCAGCAGCGCCGAGTACGAGCAGTACTTC
.	TRBJ1-1	TRBV6-5	14	.	CASSNPSGYTEAFF	TGTGCCAGCAGTAACCCGTCAGGGTACACTGAAGCTTTCTTT
.	TRBJ1-1	TRBV7-9	12	.	CASSLGRPEAFF	TGTGCCAGCAGCTTAGGGCGGCCTGAAGCTTTCTTT
.	TRBJ1-6	TRBV19	11	TRBD1	CASEQGRDLHF	TGTGCCAGTGAACAGGGGCGAGACCTCCACTTT
.	TRBJ1-2	TRBV6-1	14	.	CASSGGEGHYGYTF	TGTGCCAGCAGTGGCGGGGAGGGGCACTATGGCTACACCTTC
.	TRBJ2-1	TRBV7-9	11	TRBD2	CASSGGNEQFF	TGTGCCAGCTCCGGGGGGAATGAGCAGTTCTTC
.	TRBJ2-1	TRBV7-6	19	TRBD2	CASSLTHGTSGSGYNEQFF	TGTGCCAGCAGCTTAACCCACGGGACTAGCGGGAGTGGCTACAATGAGCAGTTCTTC
.	TRBJ2-7	TRBV19	13	TRBD2	CAIPGRGGYEQYF	TGTGCCATCCCCGGCCGGGGGGGCTACGAGCAGTACTTC
once	TRBJ2-2	TRBV2	13	.	CASTGVPTGELFF	TGTGCCAGCACCGGGGTTCCCACCGGGGAGCTGTTTTTT
.	TRBJ2-7	TRBV7-9	14	.	CASSREQGNYEQYF	TGTGCCAGCAGTAGAGAACAGGGTAACTACGAGCAGTACTTC
.	TRBJ1-3	TRBV5-6	14	.	CASSSGKGGNTIYF	TGTGCCAGCAGTTCAGGGAAGGGGGGAAACACCATATATTTT
.	TRBJ2-5	TRBV5-1	15	.	CASSLGPGSQETQYF	TGCGCCAGCAGCTTGGGCCCGGGAAGCCAAGAGACCCAGTACTTC
.	TRBJ1-1	TRBV7-8	16	.	CASSLIGGRPNTEAFF	TGTGCCAGCAGCCTCATTGGGGGCAGGCCGAACACTGAAGCTTTCTTT
.	TRBJ2-2	TRBV18	14	.	CASSSDKRTGELFF	TGTGCCAGCTCATCGGACAAACGTACCGGGGAGCTGTTTTTT
.	TRBJ2-2	TRBV7-3	16	TRBD2	CASSPTSGTNTGELFF	TGTGCCAGCAGCCCCACTAGCGGGACAAACACCGGGGAGCTGTTTTTT
.	TRBJ1-3	TRBV7-9	13	TRBD1	CASSSDRRNTIYF	TGTGCCAGCAGCTCGGACAGGAGAAACACCATATATTTT
once	TRBJ2-5	TRBV5-4	14	TRBD1	CASSEGQGQETQYF	TGTGCCAGCAGCGAGGGACAGGGGCAAGAGACCCAGTACTTC
.	TRBJ2-1	TRBV27	15	TRBD2	CASSIAGVPYNEQFF	TGTGCCAGCAGTATCGCGGGAGTCCCCTACAATGAGCAGTTCTTC
.	TRBJ1-1	TRBV2	14	.	CASSKGQRNTEAFF	TGTGCCAGCAGTAAAGGACAGAGGAACACTGAAGCTTTCTTT
.	TRBJ2-3	TRBV6-1	16	TRBD2	CASSENSGYTTDTQYF	TGTGCCAGCAGTGAAAATAGCGGGTACACCACAGATACGCAGTATTTT
once	TRBJ1-1	TRBV10-3	14	.	CAISESAENTEAFF	TGTGCCATCAGTGAGTCGGCGGAGAACACTGAAGCTTTCTTT
.	TRBJ2-1	TRBV4-1	14	TRBD1	CASSQDRGQPEQFF	TGCGCCAGCAGCCAAGATAGGGGGCAGCCTGAGCAGTTCTTC
.	TRBJ1-6	TRBV6-5	15	TRBD1	CASSQTGQGNSPLHF	TGTGCCAGCAGTCAAACCGGACAGGGAAACTCACCCCTCCACTTT
.	TRBJ2-7	TRBV18	14	.	CASSPVREDYEQYF	TGTGCCAGCTCACCGGTTAGAGAGGACTACGAGCAGTACTTC
.	TRBJ1-2	TRBV5-6	14	TRBD1	CASTVLQGSYGYTF	TGTGCCAGTACGGTATTACAGGGGTCCTATGGCTACACCTTC
.	TRBJ1-5	TRBV10-3	13	.	CAIMGREGQPQHF	TGTGCCATCATGGGCAGGGAGGGTCAGCCCCAGCATTTT
.	TRBJ1-1	TRBV5-1	13	.	CASSFTQDTEAFF	TGCGCCAGCAGCTTTACTCAAGACACTGAAGCTTTCTTT
.	TRBJ2-5	TRBV5-5	13	.	CASTATVQETQYF	TGTGCCAGCACCGCGACAGTCCAAGAGACCCAGTACTTC
.	TRBJ1-1	TRBV27	13	.	CASSLSSSTEAFF	TGTGCCAGCAGTTTATCTTCGAGCACTGAAGCTTTCTTT
.	TRBJ2-1	TRBV27	16	.	CASSQGTLASYNEQFF	TGTGCCAGTTCTCAGGGGACCCTAGCCTCCTACAATGAGCAGTTCTTC
.	TRBJ2-2	TRBV14	13	.	CASSQQVHGELFF	TGTGCCAGCAGCCAACAGGTTCACGGGGAGCTGTTTTTT
.	TRBJ1-2	TRBV2	11	.	CASTNAYGYTF	TGTGCCAGCACTAACGCCTATGGCTACACCTTC
.	TRBJ2-5	TRBV7-8	14	TRBD2	CASSPGGARETQYF	TGTGCCAGCAGCCCCGGGGGGGCACGAGAGACCCAGTACTTC
.	TRBJ2-1	TRBV2	15	TRBD2	CASSLAGSSYNEQFF	TGTGCCAGCAGTTTAGCGGGGAGCTCCTACAATGAGCAGTTCTTC
.	TRBJ2-1	TRBV5-4	17	TRBD2	CASSLGGSGRALNEQFF	TGTGCCAGCAGCTTGGGAGGGAGCGGGAGGGCCCTCAATGAGCAGTTCTTC
.	TRBJ1-1	TRBV28	13	.	CASSFQGGTEAFF	TGTGCCAGCAGTTTCCAGGGAGGCACTGAAGCTTTCTTT
.	TRBJ1-2	TRBV6-5	16	.	CASSYTQGPPYYGYTF	TGTGCCAGCAGTTACACGCAGGGTCCCCCCTACTATGGCTACACCTTC
.	TRBJ2-5	TRBV6-5	13	TRBD1	CASSYYRGQTQYF	TGTGCCAGCAGTTACTACAGGGGACAGACCCAGTACTTC
.	TRBJ1-2	TRBV6-1	13	TRBD1	CASSQTGVDGYTF	TGTGCCAGCAGTCAAACAGGGGTAGATGGCTACACCTTC
.	TRBJ2-2	TRBV11-2	14	TRBD2	CASRTSGTTGELFF	TGTGCCAGCAGGACTAGCGGGACCACCGGGGAGCTGTTTTTT
.	TRBJ2-3	TRBV6-6	16	TRBD1	CASSYQTGGGTDTQYF	TGTGCCAGCAGTTATCAGACAGGGGGCGGCACAGATACGCAGTATTTT
.	TRBJ1-1	TRBV6-6	15	TRBD1	CASSYSGQGATEAFF	TGTGCCAGCAGTTACTCTGGACAGGGGGCCACTGAAGCTTTCTTT
.	TRBJ1-2	TRBV6-5	14	.	CASSYSSYGGGYTF	TGTGCCAGCAGTTACTCCTCCTACGGGGGGGGCTACACCTTC
once	TRBJ2-1	TRBV4-2	15	TRBD2	CASSHGSGTYNEQFF	TGTGCCAGCAGCCATGGTAGCGGGACTTACAATGAGCAGTTCTTC
.	TRBJ1-5	TRBV4-1	15	TRBD1	CASSQEQGRGQPQHF	TGCGCCAGCAGCCAAGAACAGGGGCGAGGTCAGCCCCAGCATTTT